Included here is one T cell receptor beta chain sequence, with context. Its target is unknown. PCR used 60 Vbeta primers and 13 Jbeta primers. Study processing details: There were about 88 million unique TCR beta chains by a later count, and around 10 million of them were shared. Measured with immunoSEQ multiplex PCR; TCRdb has only the in-frame clones, and not every one. V and J calls and clone size are those listed in that table; D and trimming were worked out from the DNA. This sample carries roughly 120,000 clones, under 90% of them seen once, and the ten largest clones take 3.5% to 4.5%. The data stem from a study of cytomegalovirus exposure and HLA in healthy donors. For the study at large: Unique TCRs from HLA-typed donors, about 85 million of them, were held in an early data release. Of several hundred genotyped donors, roughly 81% grouped in the Caucasian-associated ancestry cluster.

V was cut by 6 bases and J by 3 bases, with 12 bases left in between. The CDR3 length is 13 residues. CDR1 is SGHAT, CDR2 FQNNGV, per germline. Whole-study results and caveats: A later analysis, which compared TCR beta chains of equal frequency, found the HLA-associated ones more clonally expanded.

The sequenced sample consisted of PBMCs. V is TRBV11-2 and J is TRBJ2-7; D may be TRBD2 (6 bases). This TCR derives from a woman aged 30 to 39 in good health and CMV-seronegative. The CDR3 region has the DNA TGTGCCAGCAGTTGGGGGGTGAGCTACGAGCAGTACTTC. Translation gives CASSWGVSYEQYF.